This is a list of T cell receptor beta chains from one sample in a study of OX40 agonist ivuxolimab in advanced cancers. Assay: immunoSEQ multiplex PCR; the TCRdb copy retains only in-frame clones and omits some. Among roughly 56,000 clones, 86% were seen once, and the ten largest hold more than 2.5%. Source: CD4+ or CD8+ T cells sorted from blood, taken in a trial of the OX40 agonist ivuxolimab. The source is an adult with an advanced solid tumor such as melanoma, head and neck, liver or kidney cancer. Each CDR3 is given with its conserved first and last residue. The D gene is left open where the match is weak. Rows may omit the clone size; those that give it use once, few, many or a size class.

cdr3_aa: CASSFHGANQPQHF; cdr3_nt: TGTGCCAGCAGTTTCCACGGGGCCAATCAGCCCCAGCATTTT; v_call: TRBV27; clone_size: -; j_call: TRBJ1-5; d_call: -
cdr3_aa: CATSRAGGAGYNEQFF; cdr3_nt: TGTGCCACCAGCAGAGCGGGGGGGGCCGGCTACAATGAGCAGTTCTTC; v_call: TRBV15; clone_size: -; j_call: TRBJ2-1; d_call: TRBD2
cdr3_aa: CSALWGFNYGYTF; cdr3_nt: TGCAGCGCGCTCTGGGGGTTTAACTATGGCTACACCTTC; v_call: TRBV29-1; clone_size: -; j_call: TRBJ1-2; d_call: -
cdr3_aa: CASSLAAGGNHGYTF; cdr3_nt: TGTGCCAGCAGCTTAGCTGCGGGGGGGAATCATGGCTACACCTTC; v_call: TRBV7-9; clone_size: few; j_call: TRBJ1-2; d_call: -
cdr3_aa: CASRVGVEQFF; cdr3_nt: TGTGCCAGCAGGGTAGGGGTAGAGCAGTTCTTC; v_call: TRBV7-2; clone_size: -; j_call: TRBJ2-1; d_call: -
cdr3_aa: CATWRGSSYEQYF; cdr3_nt: TGTGCCACGTGGAGGGGGTCCTCCTACGAGCAGTACTTC; v_call: TRBV6-1; clone_size: -; j_call: TRBJ2-7; d_call: -
cdr3_aa: CASSPFGGAGYGYTF; cdr3_nt: TGTGCCAGCAGCCCGTTTGGGGGAGCGGGCTATGGCTACACCTTC; v_call: TRBV5-4; clone_size: -; j_call: TRBJ1-2; d_call: -
cdr3_aa: CASSIAGDTTMGQFF; cdr3_nt: TGTGCCAGCAGCATAGCGGGGGATACTACAATGGGGCAGTTCTTC; v_call: TRBV6-6; clone_size: -; j_call: TRBJ2-1; d_call: TRBD2
cdr3_aa: CASSLPGRTEAFF; cdr3_nt: TGCGCCAGCAGCTTGCCCGGGAGAACTGAAGCTTTCTTT; v_call: TRBV5-1; clone_size: -; j_call: TRBJ1-1; d_call: -
cdr3_aa: CASSLGSVYEQYF; cdr3_nt: TGCGCCAGCAGCTTGGGGTCGGTTTACGAGCAGTACTTC; v_call: TRBV5-1; clone_size: -; j_call: TRBJ2-7; d_call: -
cdr3_aa: CSTAAGSTEAFF; cdr3_nt: TGCAGCACAGCCGCAGGGTCGACTGAAGCTTTCTTT; v_call: TRBV29-1; clone_size: few; j_call: TRBJ1-1; d_call: -
cdr3_aa: CASSPQGYEQYF; cdr3_nt: TGTGCCAGCAGTCCCCAGGGTTACGAGCAGTACTTC; v_call: TRBV6-5; clone_size: -; j_call: TRBJ2-7; d_call: -
cdr3_aa: CASKRGMNTEAFF; cdr3_nt: TGTGCCAGCAAACGGGGAATGAACACTGAAGCTTTCTTT; v_call: TRBV5-6; clone_size: -; j_call: TRBJ1-1; d_call: -
cdr3_aa: CASSLTFYEQYF; cdr3_nt: TGTGCCAGCAGCTTGACGTTTTACGAGCAGTACTTC; v_call: TRBV5-5; clone_size: -; j_call: TRBJ2-7; d_call: -
cdr3_aa: CASTARGGSGNEQFF; cdr3_nt: TGTGCCAGCACCGCACGGGGGGGCTCAGGCAATGAGCAGTTCTTC; v_call: TRBV6-5; clone_size: -; j_call: TRBJ2-1; d_call: TRBD2
cdr3_aa: CAISESTQGDGYTF; cdr3_nt: TGTGCCATCAGTGAGTCGACCCAGGGGGACGGCTACACCTTC; v_call: TRBV10-3; clone_size: -; j_call: TRBJ1-2; d_call: TRBD1
cdr3_aa: CASSLGPGESEKLFF; cdr3_nt: TGCGCCAGCAGCTTGGGTCCAGGGGAGAGCGAAAAACTGTTTTTT; v_call: TRBV5-1; clone_size: -; j_call: TRBJ1-4; d_call: -
cdr3_aa: CAIRPTPTGTYEQYF; cdr3_nt: TGTGCCATCAGACCCACCCCGACAGGGACCTACGAGCAGTACTTC; v_call: TRBV10-3; clone_size: few; j_call: TRBJ2-7; d_call: TRBD1
cdr3_aa: CASSLDSMSSYEQYF; cdr3_nt: TGTGCCAGCAGCTTGGACAGTATGAGCTCCTACGAGCAGTACTTC; v_call: TRBV7-2; clone_size: -; j_call: TRBJ2-7; d_call: -
cdr3_aa: CASSADPTGLNTGELFF; cdr3_nt: TGCGCCAGCAGCGCCGATCCGACAGGGTTGAACACCGGGGAGCTGTTTTTT; v_call: TRBV5-1; clone_size: -; j_call: TRBJ2-2; d_call: TRBD1
cdr3_aa: CASSRGQGWSYNEQFF; cdr3_nt: TGTGCCAGCAGCCGGGGGCAGGGGTGGTCCTACAATGAGCAGTTCTTC; v_call: TRBV7-3; clone_size: -; j_call: TRBJ2-1; d_call: -
cdr3_aa: CASSPGQRANTIYF; cdr3_nt: TGTGCCAGCAGCCCGGGACAAAGAGCTAACACCATATATTTT; v_call: TRBV7-2; clone_size: -; j_call: TRBJ1-3; d_call: -
cdr3_aa: CASSLSSGVNTF; cdr3_nt: TGTGCCAGCAGCCTCAGCTCGGGGGTTAACACCTTC; v_call: TRBV11-3; clone_size: -; j_call: TRBJ1-2; d_call: -
cdr3_aa: CASSLDGPNSPLHF; cdr3_nt: TGTGCCAGCAGCCTGGACGGACCTAATTCACCCCTCCACTTT; v_call: TRBV5-4; clone_size: -; j_call: TRBJ1-6; d_call: -
cdr3_aa: CASSLGRRDEKLFF; cdr3_nt: TGTGCCAGCAGCTTGGGACGTCGAGATGAAAAACTGTTTTTT; v_call: TRBV7-8; clone_size: -; j_call: TRBJ1-4; d_call: -
cdr3_aa: CATLGQVLYGYTF; cdr3_nt: TGTGCAACTCTGGGACAGGTTTTGTATGGCTACACCTTC; v_call: TRBV6-1; clone_size: -; j_call: TRBJ1-2; d_call: TRBD1
cdr3_aa: CASSLPAGGLGNEQFF; cdr3_nt: TGTGCCAGCAGCTTACCAGCGGGGGGGCTTGGGAATGAGCAGTTCTTC; v_call: TRBV7-3; clone_size: -; j_call: TRBJ2-1; d_call: TRBD2
cdr3_aa: CASSTGYYNEQFF; cdr3_nt: TGTGCCAGCAGTACGGGTTACTACAATGAGCAGTTCTTC; v_call: TRBV9; clone_size: -; j_call: TRBJ2-1; d_call: -
cdr3_aa: CASSLRALEGSPLHF; cdr3_nt: TGTGCCAGCAGTCTAAGGGCCTTAGAAGGTTCACCCCTCCACTTT; v_call: TRBV6-6; clone_size: -; j_call: TRBJ1-6; d_call: -
cdr3_aa: CASSQEQGGYEQFF; cdr3_nt: TGTGCCAGCAGCCAAGAACAGGGGGGATATGAGCAGTTCTTC; v_call: TRBV4-2; clone_size: -; j_call: TRBJ2-1; d_call: TRBD1
cdr3_aa: CASSASSTGSYEQYF; cdr3_nt: TGTGCCAGCAGCGCCTCCTCGACAGGCTCCTACGAGCAGTACTTC; v_call: TRBV6-1; clone_size: -; j_call: TRBJ2-7; d_call: -
cdr3_aa: CASSARTGNKSSYNSPLHF; cdr3_nt: TGCGCCAGCAGCGCGAGGACAGGCAATAAATCCTCCTATAATTCACCCCTCCACTTT; v_call: TRBV5-1; clone_size: -; j_call: TRBJ1-6; d_call: TRBD1
cdr3_aa: CASSVPDRTDTQYF; cdr3_nt: TGTGCCAGTAGTGTGCCGGACCGGACAGATACGCAGTATTTT; v_call: TRBV19; clone_size: -; j_call: TRBJ2-3; d_call: -
cdr3_aa: CAITSTDRANTEAFF; cdr3_nt: TGTGCCATCACCTCAACGGACAGAGCGAACACTGAAGCTTTCTTT; v_call: TRBV10-3; clone_size: -; j_call: TRBJ1-1; d_call: -
cdr3_aa: CASSLRAGELFF; cdr3_nt: TGTGCCAGCAGCCTACGTGCCGGGGAGCTGTTTTTT; v_call: TRBV14; clone_size: once; j_call: TRBJ2-2; d_call: -
cdr3_aa: CASTSGSGVQETQYF; cdr3_nt: TGTGCCAGCACCTCGGGTAGCGGGGTTCAAGAGACCCAGTACTTC; v_call: TRBV9; clone_size: -; j_call: TRBJ2-5; d_call: TRBD2
cdr3_aa: CASSFGQGDSPLHF; cdr3_nt: TGCGCCAGCAGCTTCGGACAGGGCGATTCACCCCTCCACTTT; v_call: TRBV5-1; clone_size: -; j_call: TRBJ1-6; d_call: TRBD1
cdr3_aa: CASRPGPQGHYEQYF; cdr3_nt: TGTGCCAGCAGACCCGGGCCTCAGGGCCACTACGAGCAGTACTTC; v_call: TRBV7-6; clone_size: once; j_call: TRBJ2-7; d_call: -
cdr3_aa: CASSSGQGGNSPLHF; cdr3_nt: TGTGCCAGCAGTTCAGGACAAGGTGGGAACTCACCCCTCCACTTT; v_call: TRBV28; clone_size: -; j_call: TRBJ1-6; d_call: -
cdr3_aa: CASSLFASPLHF; cdr3_nt: TGTGCCAGCAGCTTATTCGCTTCACCCCTCCACTTT; v_call: TRBV11-1; clone_size: -; j_call: TRBJ1-6; d_call: -
cdr3_aa: CASRRARVDTQYF; cdr3_nt: TGTGCCAGTCGGAGGGCGAGGGTGGATACGCAGTATTTT; v_call: TRBV19; clone_size: -; j_call: TRBJ2-3; d_call: -
cdr3_aa: CASSRGTTAYEQYF; cdr3_nt: TGCGCCAGCTCTAGGGGGACAACCGCCTACGAGCAGTACTTC; v_call: TRBV5-1; clone_size: -; j_call: TRBJ2-7; d_call: -
cdr3_aa: CASRRTLNTEAFF; cdr3_nt: TGTGCCAGCAGAAGGACCTTGAACACTGAAGCTTTCTTT; v_call: TRBV28; clone_size: -; j_call: TRBJ1-1; d_call: -
cdr3_aa: CASTPGSSGSYEQYF; cdr3_nt: TGTGCCAGCACTCCAGGGTCTAGCGGATCCTACGAGCAGTACTTC; v_call: TRBV28; clone_size: -; j_call: TRBJ2-7; d_call: TRBD2
cdr3_aa: CASSPLTSREHEQFF; cdr3_nt: TGCGCCAGCAGCCCCTTGACTAGCAGAGAGCATGAGCAGTTCTTC; v_call: TRBV4-1; clone_size: -; j_call: TRBJ2-1; d_call: TRBD2
cdr3_aa: CASSVDPGQGNEAFF; cdr3_nt: TGCGCCAGCAGCGTAGACCCGGGACAGGGAAATGAAGCTTTCTTT; v_call: TRBV5-1; clone_size: few; j_call: TRBJ1-1; d_call: TRBD1
cdr3_aa: CASSPGPMGEKLFF; cdr3_nt: TGCGCCAGCAGCCCCGGTCCGATGGGGGAAAAACTGTTTTTT; v_call: TRBV5-1; clone_size: -; j_call: TRBJ1-4; d_call: -
cdr3_aa: CASRQGAYTIYF; cdr3_nt: TGTGCCAGCCGGCAGGGGGCTTACACCATATATTTT; v_call: TRBV6-1; clone_size: few; j_call: TRBJ1-3; d_call: TRBD1
cdr3_aa: CASSFPGGRREQYF; cdr3_nt: TGTGCCAGCAGCTTCCCGGGGGGGCGGCGGGAGCAGTACTTC; v_call: TRBV7-9; clone_size: -; j_call: TRBJ2-7; d_call: TRBD2